The entry that follows covers one TCR beta chain sequence. Its antigen is unidentified. The sample comes from a study of CD4 T cells in relation to SARS-CoV-2 and coronaviruses. Study context: The negative reference was HIV-1 Nef peptide pool or peptide-free culture. Points from the study as a whole: No crossreactivity against non-spike viral proteins was tested here.

Generated by immunoSEQ multiplex PCR, the TCRdb table keeps only in-frame clones and is missing some. The table includes some 14,000 clones, roughly 71% detected once. Trimming cost V 2 bases and J 4 bases; bases outside gene matches: 11. This CDR3 is 17 amino acids long. CDR1 is SGHTA and CDR2 is FQGTGA in the germline V gene. Before the COVID-19 pandemic, during about 2010-2019, CD4+ T cells were taken from unexposed donors. Isolation of CD4+ T cells took place after roughly nine days in culture. As cell numbers allowed, unexposed-donor CD4+ T cells faced SARS-CoV-2 S/N and four cold-coronavirus spikes.

The sequence came from a human donor in good health. V is TRBV7-3 and J is TRBJ2-1; 7 nucleotides line up with TRBD2. The sample taken for sequencing was CD4+ T cells from PBMCs, cultured in vitro. CDR3 residues: CASSLAEASGGYNEQFF. Here the CDR3 DNA reads TGTGCCAGCAGCTTAGCAGAGGCTAGCGGCGGTTACAATGAGCAGTTCTTC.